The clone carrying this T cell receptor (beta chain) showed up many times. This sample stems from a study of neurological immune-mediated disorders. The yield of each sequencing run was over 180 million TCR-beta sequences from 15-18 subjects. TCRdb analysed the 5' RACE reads with MiXCR anew, one entry per CDR3 protein. The sample holds roughly 76,000 distinct CDR3 sequences, around 14% seen once. The germline CDR1 and CDR2 sequences are SGHRS and YFSETQ. This CDR3 is 16 amino acids long. The V end was cut by 0 bases, the J end by 5 bases, with 17 bases between. Sequencing input: PBMCs. The V and J genes are TRBV5-1 and TRBJ2-5; possibly TRBD1 or TRBD2 for D (5 bases each). The receptor was isolated from a woman aged 45-60 years in good health. CDR3 sequence reads: CASSLGGSGSWETQYF. The CDR3 DNA reads TGCGCCAGCAGCTTGGGGGGGAGCGGCTCTTGGGAGACCCAGTACTTC. The full variable domain, its missing parts supplied by reference TRBV5-1 and TRBJ2-5, is KAGVTQTPRYLIKTRGQQVTLSCSPISGHRSVSWYQQTPGQGLQFLFEYFSETQRNKGNFPGRFSGRQFSNSRSEMNVSTLELGDSALYLCASSLGGSGSWETQYFGPGTRLLVL.